This TCR beta chain derives from a study of shared clonotypes between healthy human individuals. Terminally differentiated effector memory CD45RA+ cells were left out of the naive CD8 fraction, which was CD45RO-negative and positively selected for CCR7. The CDR3 spans 16 residues. Germline loops: CDR1 PRHDT, CDR2 FYEKMQ (reference sequence). V lost 1 base and J lost 0, with 11 bases in between. The table came from immunoSEQ multiplex PCR; TCRdb's copy has only in-frame clones and leaves some out. This repertoire shows about 2.1 million clones, roughly 91% found once; its top ten account for 1.5% to 2%.

The J gene is TRBJ2-3, the V gene TRBV13; D remains ambiguous. The receptor's source is a man younger than 30 in good health. Some clones in this sample may be carry-over from other donors' samples. Sequenced material: naive CD8+ T cells from PBMCs. CDR3 in DNA: TGTGCCAGCAGCTTAGCGGGTTCCTCTAGCACAGATACGCAGTATTTT. Translation gives CASSLAGSSSTDTQYF.